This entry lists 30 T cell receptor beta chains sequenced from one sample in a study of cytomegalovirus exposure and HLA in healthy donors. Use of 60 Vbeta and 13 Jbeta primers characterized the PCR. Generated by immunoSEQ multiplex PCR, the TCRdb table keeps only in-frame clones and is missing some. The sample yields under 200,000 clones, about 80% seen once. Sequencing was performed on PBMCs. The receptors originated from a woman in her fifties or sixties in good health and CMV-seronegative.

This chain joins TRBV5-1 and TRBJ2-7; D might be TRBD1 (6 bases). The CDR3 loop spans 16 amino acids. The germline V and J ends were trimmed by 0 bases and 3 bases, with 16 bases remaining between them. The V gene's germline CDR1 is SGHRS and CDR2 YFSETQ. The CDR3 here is CASSLGSYRESYEQYF. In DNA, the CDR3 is TGCGCCAGCAGCTTGGGTTCATACAGGGAGAGCTACGAGCAGTACTTC.

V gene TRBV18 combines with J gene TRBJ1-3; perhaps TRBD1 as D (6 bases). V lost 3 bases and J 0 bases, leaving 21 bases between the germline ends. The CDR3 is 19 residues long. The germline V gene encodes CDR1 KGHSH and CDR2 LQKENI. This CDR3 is CASSPIQLQGQSSGNTIYF. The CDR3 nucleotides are TGTGCCAGCTCACCCATTCAATTACAGGGCCAGAGCTCTGGAAACACCATATATTTT.

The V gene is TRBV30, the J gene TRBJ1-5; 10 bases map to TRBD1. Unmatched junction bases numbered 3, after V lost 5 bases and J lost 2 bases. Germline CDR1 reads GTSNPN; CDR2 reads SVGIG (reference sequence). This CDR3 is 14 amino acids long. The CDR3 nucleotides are TGTGCCTGGGGGACAGGGGTGGGCAATCAGCCCCAGCATTTT. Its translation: CAWGTGVGNQPQHF.

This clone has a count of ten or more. CDR3 nucleotide sequence: TGTGCCAGCAGCCAAGAAACCGGGACAGGGTTTCGGCCCCAGCATTTT. This sequence encodes CASSQETGTGFRPQHF. This chain connects TRBV4-2 to TRBJ1-5; 9 positions match TRBD1. The V and J ends lost 0 bases and 9 bases, in that order; junction bases with no gene match: 9. The germline CDR1 and CDR2 sequences are LGHNA and YNFKEQ. The CDR3 is made up of 16 amino acids.

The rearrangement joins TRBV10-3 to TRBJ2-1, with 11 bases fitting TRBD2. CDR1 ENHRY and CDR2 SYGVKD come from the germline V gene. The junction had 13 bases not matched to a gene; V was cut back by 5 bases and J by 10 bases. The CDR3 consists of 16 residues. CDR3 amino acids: CAISPGLLAGEGEQFF. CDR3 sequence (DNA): TGTGCCATCAGTCCCGGCTTACTAGCGGGAGAGGGGGAGCAGTTCTTC.

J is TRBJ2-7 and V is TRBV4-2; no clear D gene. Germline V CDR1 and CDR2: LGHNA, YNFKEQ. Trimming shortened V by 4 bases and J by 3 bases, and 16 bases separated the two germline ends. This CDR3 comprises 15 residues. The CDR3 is CASSLPGGASYEQYF. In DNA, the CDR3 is TGTGCCAGCAGCCTTCCTGGCGGAGCCAGCTACGAGCAGTACTTC.

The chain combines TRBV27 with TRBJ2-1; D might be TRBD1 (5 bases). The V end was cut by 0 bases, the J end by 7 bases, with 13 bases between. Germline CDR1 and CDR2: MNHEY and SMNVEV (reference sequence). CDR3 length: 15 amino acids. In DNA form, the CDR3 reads TGTGCCAGCAGTTTATCCCAGGGTATGGGGAATGAGCAGTTCTTC. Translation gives CASSLSQGMGNEQFF.

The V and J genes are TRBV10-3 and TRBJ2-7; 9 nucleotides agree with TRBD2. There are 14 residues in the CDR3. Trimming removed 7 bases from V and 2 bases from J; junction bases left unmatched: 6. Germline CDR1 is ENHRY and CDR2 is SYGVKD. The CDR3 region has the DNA TGTGCCATCAATGGGGTAGCGGGGGCCTACGAGCAGTACTTC. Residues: CAINGVAGAYEQYF.

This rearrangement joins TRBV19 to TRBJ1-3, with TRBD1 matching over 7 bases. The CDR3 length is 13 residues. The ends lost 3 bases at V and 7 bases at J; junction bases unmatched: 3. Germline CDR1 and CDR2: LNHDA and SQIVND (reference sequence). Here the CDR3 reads CASSMGQRNTIYF. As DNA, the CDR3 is TGTGCCAGTAGTATGGGACAGCGCAACACCATATATTTT.

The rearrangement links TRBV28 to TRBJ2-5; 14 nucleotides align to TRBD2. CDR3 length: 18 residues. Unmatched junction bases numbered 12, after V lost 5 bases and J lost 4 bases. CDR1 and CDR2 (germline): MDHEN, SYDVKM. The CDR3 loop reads CASSKGTSGGSGGETQYF. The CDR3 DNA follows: TGTGCCAGCAGTAAGGGGACTAGCGGGGGTTCCGGGGGAGAGACCCAGTACTTC.

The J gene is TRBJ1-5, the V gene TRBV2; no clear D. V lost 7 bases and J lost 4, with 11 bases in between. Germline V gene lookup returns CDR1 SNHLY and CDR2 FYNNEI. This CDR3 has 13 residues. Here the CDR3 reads CASTWGGNQPQHF. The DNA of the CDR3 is TGTGCCAGCACTTGGGGAGGGAATCAGCCCCAGCATTTT.

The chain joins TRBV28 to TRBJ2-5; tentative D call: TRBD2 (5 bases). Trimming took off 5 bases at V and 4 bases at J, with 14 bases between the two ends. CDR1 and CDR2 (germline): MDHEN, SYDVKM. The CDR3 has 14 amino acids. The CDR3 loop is CASSRLTPGETQYF. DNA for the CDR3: TGTGCCAGCAGTAGACTAACCCCCGGAGAGACCCAGTACTTC.

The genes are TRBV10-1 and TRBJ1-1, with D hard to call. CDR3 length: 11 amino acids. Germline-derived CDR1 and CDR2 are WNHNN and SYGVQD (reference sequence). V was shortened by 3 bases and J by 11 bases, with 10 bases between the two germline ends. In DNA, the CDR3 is TGCGCCAGCAGTGACCCCTTTTTGGCTTTCTTT. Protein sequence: CASSDPFLAFF.

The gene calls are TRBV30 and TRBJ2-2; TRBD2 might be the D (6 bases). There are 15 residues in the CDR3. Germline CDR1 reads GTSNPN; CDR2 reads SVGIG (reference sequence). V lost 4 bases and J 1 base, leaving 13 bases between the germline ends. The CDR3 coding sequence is TGTGCCTGGAAGGCCGGGGGTGGGAACACCGGGGAGCTGTTTTTT. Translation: CAWKAGGGNTGELFF.

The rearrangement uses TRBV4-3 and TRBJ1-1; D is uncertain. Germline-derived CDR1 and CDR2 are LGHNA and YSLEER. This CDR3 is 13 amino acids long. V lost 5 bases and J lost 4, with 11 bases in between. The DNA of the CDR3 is TGCGCCAGCAGCGTTAGTCGTCGCACTGAAGCTTTCTTT. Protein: CASSVSRRTEAFF.

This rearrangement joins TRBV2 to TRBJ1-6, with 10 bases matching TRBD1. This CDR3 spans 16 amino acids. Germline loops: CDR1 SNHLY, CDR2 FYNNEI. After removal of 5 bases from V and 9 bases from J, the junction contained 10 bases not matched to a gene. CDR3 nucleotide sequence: TGTGCCAGCAGTCGACAAAGGGACAGGGGAAGTTCACCCCTCCACTTT. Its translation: CASSRQRDRGSSPLHF.

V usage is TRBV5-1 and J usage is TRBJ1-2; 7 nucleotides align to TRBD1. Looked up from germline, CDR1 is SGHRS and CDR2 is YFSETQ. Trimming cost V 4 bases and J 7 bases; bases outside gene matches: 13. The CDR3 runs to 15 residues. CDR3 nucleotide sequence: TGCGCCAGCAGCCAAACAGTAACCGGGACAGCTGGCTACACCTTC. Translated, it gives CASSQTVTGTAGYTF.

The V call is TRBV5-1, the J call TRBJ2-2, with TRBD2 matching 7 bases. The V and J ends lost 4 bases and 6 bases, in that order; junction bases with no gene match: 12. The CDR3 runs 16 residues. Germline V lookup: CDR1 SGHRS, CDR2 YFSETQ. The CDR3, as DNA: TGCGCCAGCAGCCCTGAGACTAGCATTCCCGCCGGGGAGCTGTTTTTT. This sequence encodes CASSPETSIPAGELFF.

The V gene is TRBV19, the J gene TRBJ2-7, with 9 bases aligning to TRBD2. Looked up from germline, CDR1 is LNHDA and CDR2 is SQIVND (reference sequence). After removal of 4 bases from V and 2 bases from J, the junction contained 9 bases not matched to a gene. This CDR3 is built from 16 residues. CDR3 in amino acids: CASSRGLAAFPYEQYF. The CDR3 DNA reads TGTGCCAGTAGTAGGGGACTAGCAGCATTCCCCTACGAGCAGTACTTC. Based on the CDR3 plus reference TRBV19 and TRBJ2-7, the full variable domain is DGGITQSPKYLFRKEGQNVTLSCEQNLNHDAMYWYRQDPGQGLRLIYYSQIVNDFQKGDIAEGYSVSREKKESFPLTVTSAQKNPTAFYLCASSRGLAAFPYEQYFGPGTRLTVT.

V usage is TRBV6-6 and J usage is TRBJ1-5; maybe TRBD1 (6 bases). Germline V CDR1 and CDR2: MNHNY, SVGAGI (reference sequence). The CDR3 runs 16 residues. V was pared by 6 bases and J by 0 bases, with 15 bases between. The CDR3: CASRPAGGYSNQPQHF. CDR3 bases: TGTGCCAGCAGACCCGCGGGGGGCTATAGCAATCAGCCCCAGCATTTT.

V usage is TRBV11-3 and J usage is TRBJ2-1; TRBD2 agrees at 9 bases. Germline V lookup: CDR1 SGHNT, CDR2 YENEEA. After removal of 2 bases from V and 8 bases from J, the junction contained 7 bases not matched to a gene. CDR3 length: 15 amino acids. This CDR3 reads CASSLPAGGTDEQFF. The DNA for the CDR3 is TGTGCCAGCAGCTTACCGGCGGGGGGGACGGATGAGCAGTTCTTC.

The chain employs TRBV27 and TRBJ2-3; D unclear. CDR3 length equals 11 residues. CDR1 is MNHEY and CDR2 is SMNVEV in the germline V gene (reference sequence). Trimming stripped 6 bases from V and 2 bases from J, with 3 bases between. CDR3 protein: CASSHTDTQYF. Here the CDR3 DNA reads TGTGCCAGCAGCCACACAGATACGCAGTATTTT.

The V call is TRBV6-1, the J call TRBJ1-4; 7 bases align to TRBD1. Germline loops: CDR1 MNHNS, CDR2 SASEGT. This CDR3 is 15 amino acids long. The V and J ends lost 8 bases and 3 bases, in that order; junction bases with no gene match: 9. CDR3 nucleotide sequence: TGTGCCAGCTCGACGAACAGGGGCCCTAATGAAAAACTGTTTTTT. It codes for CASSTNRGPNEKLFF.

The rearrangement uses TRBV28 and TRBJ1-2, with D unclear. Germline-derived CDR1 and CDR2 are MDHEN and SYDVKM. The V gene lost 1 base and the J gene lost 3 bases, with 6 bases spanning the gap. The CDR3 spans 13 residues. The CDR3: CASSLFGDYGYTF. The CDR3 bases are TGTGCCAGCAGTTTATTCGGGGACTATGGCTACACCTTC.

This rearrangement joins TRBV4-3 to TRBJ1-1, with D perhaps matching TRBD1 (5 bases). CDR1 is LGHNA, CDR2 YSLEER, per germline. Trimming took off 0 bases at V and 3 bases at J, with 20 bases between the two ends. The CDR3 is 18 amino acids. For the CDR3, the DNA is TGCGCCAGCAGCCAAGAATATTCGGGGGGGGTATTGGACACTGAAGCTTTCTTT. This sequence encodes CASSQEYSGGVLDTEAFF.

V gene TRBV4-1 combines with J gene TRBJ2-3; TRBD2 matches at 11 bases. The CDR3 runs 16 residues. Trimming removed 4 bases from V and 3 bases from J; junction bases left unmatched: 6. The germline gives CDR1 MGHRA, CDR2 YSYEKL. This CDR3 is CASSRRLAGTTDTQYF. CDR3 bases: TGCGCCAGCAGCCGACGACTAGCGGGAACTACAGATACGCAGTATTTT.

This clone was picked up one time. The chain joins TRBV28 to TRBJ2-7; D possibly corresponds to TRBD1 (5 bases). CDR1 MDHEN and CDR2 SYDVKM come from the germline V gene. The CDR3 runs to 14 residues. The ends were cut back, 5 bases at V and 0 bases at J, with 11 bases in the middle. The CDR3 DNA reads TGTGCCAGCAGTCTTAACAGGAACTCCTACGAGCAGTACTTC. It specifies CASSLNRNSYEQYF.

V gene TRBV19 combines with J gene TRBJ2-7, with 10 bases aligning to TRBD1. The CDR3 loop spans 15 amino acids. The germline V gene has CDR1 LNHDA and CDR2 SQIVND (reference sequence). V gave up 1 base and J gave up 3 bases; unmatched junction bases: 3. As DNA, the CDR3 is TGTGCCAGTAGTATAGGGGGACAGGGGCGCTACGAGCAGTACTTC. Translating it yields CASSIGGQGRYEQYF.

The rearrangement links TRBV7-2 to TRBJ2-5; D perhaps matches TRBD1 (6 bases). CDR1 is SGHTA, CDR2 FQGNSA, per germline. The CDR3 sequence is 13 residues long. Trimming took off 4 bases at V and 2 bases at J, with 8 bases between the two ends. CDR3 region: CASSYRAQETQYF. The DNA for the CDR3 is TGTGCCAGCAGCTACAGGGCTCAAGAGACCCAGTACTTC.

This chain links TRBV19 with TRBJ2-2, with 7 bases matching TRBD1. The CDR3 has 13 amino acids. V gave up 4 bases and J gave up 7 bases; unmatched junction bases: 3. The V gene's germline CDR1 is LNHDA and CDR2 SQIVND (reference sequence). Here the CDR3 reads CASSTSGGGELFF. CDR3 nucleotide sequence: TGTGCCAGTAGTACTTCAGGGGGCGGGGAGCTGTTTTTT.